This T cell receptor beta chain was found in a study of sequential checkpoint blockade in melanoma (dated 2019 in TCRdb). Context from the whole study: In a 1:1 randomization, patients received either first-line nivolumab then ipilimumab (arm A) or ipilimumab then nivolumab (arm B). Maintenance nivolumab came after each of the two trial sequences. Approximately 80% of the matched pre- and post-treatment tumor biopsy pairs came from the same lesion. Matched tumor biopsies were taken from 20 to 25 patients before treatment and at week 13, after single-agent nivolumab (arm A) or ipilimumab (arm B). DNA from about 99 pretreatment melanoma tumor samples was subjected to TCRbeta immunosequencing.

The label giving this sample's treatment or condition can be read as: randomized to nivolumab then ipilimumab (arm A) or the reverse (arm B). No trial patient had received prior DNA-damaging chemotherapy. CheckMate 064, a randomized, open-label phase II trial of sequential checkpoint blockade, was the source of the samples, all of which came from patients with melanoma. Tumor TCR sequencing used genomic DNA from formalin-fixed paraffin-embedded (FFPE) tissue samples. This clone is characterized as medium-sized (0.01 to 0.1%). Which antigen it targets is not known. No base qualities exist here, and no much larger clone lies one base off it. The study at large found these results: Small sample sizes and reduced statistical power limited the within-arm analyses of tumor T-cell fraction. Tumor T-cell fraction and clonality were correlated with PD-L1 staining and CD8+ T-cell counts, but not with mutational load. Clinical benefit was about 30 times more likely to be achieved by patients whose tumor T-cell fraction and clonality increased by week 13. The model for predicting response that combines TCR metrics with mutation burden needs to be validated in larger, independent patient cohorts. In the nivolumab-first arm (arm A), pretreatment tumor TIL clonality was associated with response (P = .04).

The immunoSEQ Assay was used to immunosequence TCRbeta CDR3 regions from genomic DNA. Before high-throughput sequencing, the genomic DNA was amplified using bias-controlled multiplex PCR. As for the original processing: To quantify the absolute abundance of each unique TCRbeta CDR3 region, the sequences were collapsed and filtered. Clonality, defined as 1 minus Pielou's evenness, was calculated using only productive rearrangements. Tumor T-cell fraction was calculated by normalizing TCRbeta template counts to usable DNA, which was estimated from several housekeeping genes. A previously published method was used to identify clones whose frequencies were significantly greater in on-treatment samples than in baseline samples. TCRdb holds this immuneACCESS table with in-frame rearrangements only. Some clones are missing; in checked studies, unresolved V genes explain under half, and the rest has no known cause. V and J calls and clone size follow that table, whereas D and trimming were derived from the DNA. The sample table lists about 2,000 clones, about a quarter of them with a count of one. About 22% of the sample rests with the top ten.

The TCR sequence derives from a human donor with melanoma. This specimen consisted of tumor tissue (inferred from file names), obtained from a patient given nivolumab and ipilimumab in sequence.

The nucleotide sequence is given as TGTGCCAGCAGCTCCTTTTTAACCGCGAGCTCCTATAATTCACCCCTCCACTTT. It translates to CASSSFLTASSYNSPLHF. The V and J segments used are TRBV11-3 and TRBJ1-6, with the identity of the D gene unclear. The germline V gene gives CDR1 as SGHNT and CDR2 as YENEEA. The CDR3 goes from the cysteine to the phenylalanine over 18 residues. Left in the record is the CDR3 DNA by itself, 54 bases read in frame from the first base. The junction carries 16 bases between V and J, which are trimmed by 4 bases and 0 bases respectively.